This is a list of T cell receptor beta chains from one sample in a study of blood T cells in healthy people across ages. TCRdb reanalysed the 5' RACE reads using MiXCR and keeps one entry per CDR3 protein. The sample consists of roughly 1.9 million distinct CDR3 sequences, 30% to 40% of them appearing once. The sequenced material came from blood. Receptors were obtained from a human donor in good health. CDR3s include the opening cysteine and the closing phenylalanine or tryptophan. The D gene is left open where the match is weak. Some rows mark clone size as missing; the rest say once, few, many or name a class of expanded clone.

TRBD1	TRBV28	.	TRBJ1-2	CASSSGTGGAEGYTF	TGTGCCAGCAGCTCCGGGACAGGGGGCGCCGAGGGCTACACCTTC
.	TRBV12-5	.	TRBJ2-7	CASGFQPGYEQYF	TGTGCTAGTGGTTTCCAGCCGGGGTACGAGCAGTACTTC
.	TRBV20-1	.	TRBJ1-2	CSAPGTANYGYTF	TGCAGTGCACCCGGGACCGCCAACTATGGCTACACCTTC
.	TRBV12-3/TRBV12-4	.	TRBJ2-3	CASSPGSRKDTDTQYF	TGTGCCAGCAGCCCAGGGTCGCGGAAAGACACAGATACGCAGTATTTT
TRBD2	TRBV7-2	few	TRBJ2-1	CASSPGLAGGQNEQFF	TGTGCCAGCAGCCCCGGACTAGCGGGGGGGCAGAATGAGCAGTTCTTC
.	TRBV14	.	TRBJ2-5	CASSQENTVSSAQYF	TGTGCCAGCAGCCAAGAAAACACCGTGAGTTCAGCCCAGTACTTC
.	TRBV6-2/TRBV6-3	.	TRBJ2-4	CASRDTRENIQYF	TGTGCCAGTCGGGACACCAGAGAAAACATTCAGTACTTC
.	TRBV6-5	many	TRBJ1-2	CASSYSADYGYTF	TGTGCCAGCAGTTACTCGGCAGACTATGGCTACACCTTC
TRBD1	TRBV13	.	TRBJ1-5	CASSRSRDRDNQPQHF	TGTGCCAGTAGCCGGTCCCGGGACAGGGACAATCAGCCCCAGCATTTT
TRBD2	TRBV7-2	few	TRBJ2-3	CASRGTSGDTDTQYF	TGTGCCAGCAGGGGAACTAGCGGGGACACAGATACGCAGTATTTT